These 24 T cell receptor beta chains came from one sample sequenced in a study of cytomegalovirus exposure and HLA in healthy donors. Primers: 60 Vbeta forward and 13 Jbeta reverse. Assay used: immunoSEQ multiplex PCR; TCRdb lists only in-frame clones, some missing. The table has roughly 95,000 clones, 60% to 85% seen once. The specimen was PBMCs. The source is a man aged 30-40 years in good health and CMV-seropositive.

This chain joins TRBV7-9 and TRBJ2-3; 7 nucleotides align to TRBD2. The V segment lost 5 bases and the J segment 6 bases; nucleotides outside the gene matches: 5. The CDR3 contains 13 residues. CDR1 is SEHNR and CDR2 is FQNEAQ in the germline V gene (reference sequence). CDR3 sequence: CASSATSADTQYF. The CDR3 nucleotides are TGTGCCAGCAGCGCCACTAGCGCCGATACGCAGTATTTT.

The CDR3 spells CASSPTVGYGYTF. CDR3 bases: TGCGCCAGCAGCCCGACAGTGGGCTATGGCTACACCTTC. The rearrangement uses TRBV5-1 and TRBJ1-2; perhaps TRBD1 as D (5 bases). The CDR3 spans 13 residues. Germline V CDR1 and CDR2: SGHRS, YFSETQ. Between the trimmed V and J ends, which lost 4 bases and 4 bases, there was a span of 11 bases.

The chain has TRBV29-1 and TRBJ1-1; D ambiguous. CDR3 length: 11 amino acids. Per the germline V gene, CDR1 is SQVTM and CDR2 is ANQGSEA. Trimming left V 6 bases short and J 8 bases short, with 13 bases between. CDR3 residues: CSVGGRGEAFF. CDR3 sequence (DNA): TGCAGCGTAGGAGGGCGCGGGGAAGCTTTCTTT.

The chain links TRBV6-1 to TRBJ2-3; D perhaps matches TRBD2 (6 bases). Germline V CDR1 and CDR2: MNHNS, SASEGT. The germline V and J ends were trimmed by 1 base and 9 bases, with 17 bases remaining between them. The CDR3 length is 15 residues. The CDR3 sequence is CASSEGTRPGGTQYF. In nucleotides, the CDR3 is TGTGCCAGCAGTGAAGGGACCCGGCCCGGAGGGACGCAGTATTTT.

This chain connects TRBV30 to TRBJ1-3; no firm D call. V lost 5 bases and J 2 bases, leaving 10 bases between the germline ends. The CDR3 is 13 amino acids. CDR1 and CDR2 (germline): GTSNPN, SVGIG (reference sequence). CDR3 nucleotides: TGTGCCTGGGGGAGGAACACTGGAAACACCATATATTTT. Its translation: CAWGRNTGNTIYF.

The V call is TRBV6-5, the J call TRBJ1-3; 7 positions agree with TRBD1. Germline V CDR1 and CDR2: MNHEY, SVGAGI. This CDR3 is 14 amino acids long. V was clipped by 6 bases and J by 2 bases; unmatched bases: 4. This CDR3 is CASRPTGPGNTIYF. The CDR3 DNA reads TGTGCCAGCAGGCCGACAGGGCCTGGAAACACCATATATTTT.

The chain joins TRBV5-4 to TRBJ1-1; TRBD1 is a possible D gene (5 bases). Trimming stripped 3 bases from V and 0 bases from J, with 12 bases between. The CDR3 sequence is 15 residues long. Germline values: CDR1 SGHNT, CDR2 YYREEE (reference sequence). CDR3: CASSSPGQLNTEAFF. CDR3 in DNA: TGTGCCAGCAGCTCCCCAGGGCAGTTGAACACTGAAGCTTTCTTT.

This clone was seen only a few times. The chain uses TRBV30 and TRBJ2-6, with 8 bases fitting TRBD1. V dropped 8 bases and J dropped 12; count of bases not matched to a gene: 9. From germline, CDR1 is GTSNPN and CDR2 SVGIG (reference sequence). This CDR3 has 12 amino acids. The CDR3, as DNA: TGTGCCCGGGACCAGGGGGCGGGCGTCCTGACTTTC. Protein product: CARDQGAGVLTF.

The rearrangement joins TRBV4-1 to TRBJ2-7; possibly TRBD2 for D (6 bases). There are 16 residues in the CDR3. The V gene lost 2 bases and the J gene lost 2 bases, with 16 bases spanning the gap. The germline gives CDR1 MGHRA, CDR2 YSYEKL. CDR3 sequence reads: CASSQKDLEGTYEQYF. CDR3 sequence (DNA): TGCGCCAGCAGCCAAAAGGACTTGGAGGGTACCTACGAGCAGTACTTC.

The chain has TRBV7-3 and TRBJ1-1; D is undetermined. Trimming took off 2 bases at V and 3 bases at J, with 7 bases between the two ends. Germline values: CDR1 SGHTA, CDR2 FQGTGA. The CDR3 runs 13 residues. CDR3 region: CASSLFRDTEAFF. The CDR3 coding sequence is TGTGCCAGCAGCTTATTCCGTGACACTGAAGCTTTCTTT.

The V call is TRBV6-1, the J call TRBJ1-4; D remains unclear. V was shortened by 2 bases and J by 3 bases, with 7 bases between the two germline ends. Germline CDR1 is MNHNS and CDR2 is SASEGT. The CDR3 runs 14 residues. CDR3 in DNA: TGTGCCAGCAGTGAACCGCAGTCTAATGAAAAACTGTTTTTT. This translates into CASSEPQSNEKLFF.

This chain connects TRBV15 to TRBJ2-1; TRBD1 matches at 7 bases. CDR1 is LNHNV, CDR2 YYDKDF, per germline (reference sequence). There are 14 residues in the CDR3. The junction had 10 bases not matched to a gene; V was cut back by 8 bases and J by 6 bases. The CDR3 DNA follows: TGTGCCACCCAGACAGGGAGTTTCTCCAATGAGCAGTTCTTC. Translating it yields CATQTGSFSNEQFF. Looking up the rest from reference TRBV15 and TRBJ2-1 gives the full variable domain: DAMVIQNPRYQVTQFGKPVTLSCSQTLNHNVMYWYQQKSSQAPKLLFHYYDKDFNNEADTPDNFQSRRPNTSFCFLDIRSPGLGDTAMYLCATQTGSFSNEQFFGPGTRLTVL.

V gene TRBV6-4 combines with J gene TRBJ1-2; no clear D. The CDR3 is 14 amino acids. Trimming took off 6 bases at V and 7 bases at J, with 18 bases between the two ends. The germline V gene has CDR1 MRHNA and CDR2 SNTAGT. As DNA, the CDR3 is TGTGCCAGCAGCCCCCATGGTCTCGCGGCTGGCTACACCTTC. Translation: CASSPHGLAAGYTF.

CDR3 amino acids: CASSGRGDTGELFF. Here the CDR3 DNA reads TGTGCCAGCAGTGGCAGGGGAGACACCGGGGAGCTGTTTTTT. J is TRBJ2-2 and V is TRBV6-6; the D gene is possibly TRBD1 (6 bases). Looked up from germline, CDR1 is MNHNY and CDR2 is SVGAGI (reference sequence). The germline V and J ends were trimmed by 5 bases and 3 bases, with 10 bases remaining between them. This CDR3 is built from 14 residues.

The CDR3 region has the DNA TGTGCCAGTAGTACACCCCTGGAGCGGTCCTACAATGAGCAGTTCTTC. Protein sequence: CASSTPLERSYNEQFF. V gene TRBV19 combines with J gene TRBJ2-1, with D perhaps matching TRBD2 (5 bases). The CDR3 consists of 16 residues. The germline V gene has CDR1 LNHDA and CDR2 SQIVND (reference sequence). V was clipped by 4 bases and J by 1 base, with 14 bases between them. Based on the CDR3 plus reference TRBV19 and TRBJ2-1, the full variable domain is DGGITQSPKYLFRKEGQNVTLSCEQNLNHDAMYWYRQDPGQGLRLIYYSQIVNDFQKGDIAEGYSVSREKKESFPLTVTSAQKNPTAFYLCASSTPLERSYNEQFFGPGTRLTVL.

V is TRBV7-8 and J is TRBJ1-5; TRBD1 is a possible D gene (5 bases). Per the germline V gene, CDR1 is SGHVS and CDR2 is FQNEAQ. V dropped 1 base and J dropped 6 bases, with 13 bases sitting between them. The CDR3 consists of 15 residues. In nucleotides, the CDR3 is TGTGCCAGCAGCTTAGGGCCAGGGATCGGTCAGCCCCAGCATTTT. It codes for CASSLGPGIGQPQHF.

The rearrangement joins TRBV5-1 to TRBJ2-7; the match to TRBD2 covers 7 bases. J was trimmed by 3 bases and V by 1 base; bases with no gene match: 4. The CDR3 length is 14 residues. Per the germline V gene, CDR1 is SGHRS and CDR2 is YFSETQ. CDR3 sequence: CASSLSGDLYEQYV. The CDR3 DNA sequence: TGCGCCAGCAGCTTGAGCGGGGACCTCTACGAGCAGTACGTC.

The gene calls are TRBV6-6 and TRBJ1-1, with no clear D. This CDR3 has 11 residues. Germline loops: CDR1 MNHNY, CDR2 SVGAGI (reference sequence). Trimming took off 4 bases at V and 3 bases at J, with 3 bases between the two ends. The CDR3 spells CASSSDTEAFF. DNA for the CDR3: TGTGCCAGCAGTTCCGACACTGAAGCTTTCTTT.

The chain combines TRBV19 with TRBJ2-2; tentatively, D is TRBD1 (6 bases). The V and J ends lost 5 bases and 1 base respectively, with 8 bases between them. Germline V gene sequence: CDR1 LNHDA, CDR2 SQIVND (reference sequence). The CDR3 is 14 amino acids. The CDR3 reads CASSSDRNTGELFF. In DNA, the CDR3 is TGTGCCAGTAGTTCGGACAGGAACACCGGGGAGCTGTTTTTT.

This clone was observed a handful of times. V usage is TRBV7-6 and J usage is TRBJ2-3, with D unresolved. This CDR3 is built from 14 residues. CDR1 SGHVS and CDR2 FNYEAQ come from the germline V gene. Trimming stripped 1 base from V and 2 bases from J, with 7 bases between. CDR3 DNA: TGTGCCAGCAGCTTAGGGTTAGACACAGATACGCAGTATTTT. This gives the protein CASSLGLDTDTQYF.

The rearrangement uses TRBV9 and TRBJ2-3; D call uncertain. V lost 3 bases and J 1 base, leaving 9 bases between the germline ends. This CDR3 spans 14 amino acids. Germline CDR1 SGDLS, CDR2 YYNGEE. As DNA, the CDR3 is TGTGCCAGCAGCGCCTCCCTTGGCACAGATACGCAGTATTTT. Encoded protein: CASSASLGTDTQYF.

The chain couples TRBV28 to TRBJ1-2; possible D gene TRBD1, 5 bases. The V end was cut by 6 bases, the J end by 8 bases, with 13 bases between. The CDR3 runs to 12 residues. Germline CDR1 is MDHEN and CDR2 is SYDVKM. The CDR3 spells CASRGEIGGYTF. The CDR3 nucleotides read TGTGCCAGCAGAGGGGAAATAGGGGGCTACACCTTC.

The chain combines TRBV7-2 with TRBJ1-3; the D is unclear. CDR3 length: 15 residues. Germline V gene sequence: CDR1 SGHTA, CDR2 FQGNSA. The V end lost 5 bases, the J end lost 0 bases, and 11 bases lay between the germline ends. CDR3 nucleotide sequence: TGTGCCAGCAGCCGCGACATTCTCTCTGGAAACACCATATATTTT. Encoded protein: CASSRDILSGNTIYF.

This rearrangement joins TRBV15 to TRBJ1-2; D not resolved. The CDR3 length is 15 residues. V lost 4 bases and J 0 bases, leaving 12 bases between the germline ends. From germline, CDR1 is LNHNV and CDR2 YYDKDF (reference sequence). The CDR3 DNA follows: TGTGCCACCAGCATACGGGAAAGGCCTAACTATGGCTACACCTTC. Protein product: CATSIRERPNYGYTF.